Detailed here is one T cell receptor (beta chain). This clone was counted a single time. It has no known antigen specificity. No much larger clonotype is one base removed from it; base qualities were not supplied. Libraries came from the immunoSEQ multiplex PCR assay. For the multiplex PCR, a mixture combining 60 forward primers for TCR Vbeta segments and 13 reverse primers for TCR Jbeta segments was used. A multiplex PCR assay on genomic DNA amplified the CDR3 region of rearranged TCR beta genes. On the Illumina HiSeq System, the amplified TCR beta libraries were sequenced as 87-base-pair reads. The authors' pipeline ran thus. A later analysis tallied roughly 76 million unique TCR beta chains across the 666 repertoires, and some 12 million of those chains were shared by two or more donors. Raw reads were error-corrected and collapsed into unique sequences by a nearest-neighbor algorithm in which closely related sequences were merged to remove PCR and sequencing errors. To assign V, D and J gene segments, CDR3 sequences were aligned to IMGT reference sequences. For a sequence to be retained, a match of at least six nucleotides was required to both a V gene segment and a J gene segment. A rearrangement was called productive if the CDR3 had no stop codons and remained in frame with V and J, and every other rearrangement was called non-productive. CDR3 was defined according to IMGT convention as the region running from the second conserved V-encoded cysteine to the conserved J-encoded phenylalanine. Sequences without an unambiguous match to a single V gene segment were excluded from the earlier analysis of 587 of the donors. In an earlier analysis of about 590 of the donors, a V segment was called functional when productive rearrangements were above 56.7%, and segregating when the standard deviation between donors exceeded 5%. A statistical classification framework was built to diagnose cytomegalovirus status from the catalog of TCR beta chain sequences. In a later analysis, V and J genes were assigned by comparing TCR nucleotide sequences against IMGT/GENE-DB human TR gene sequences. The TCRdist pipeline was used in a later analysis to assign CDR3 sequences and most-parsimonious VDJ recombination scenarios. In a later analysis, each TCR beta chain was defined by its CDR3 amino acid sequence together with its V-gene family, and reads lacking a unique V-gene family were excluded. In a later analysis, fewer than 650 highly shared, low-generation-probability nucleotide sequences were removed to address suspected cross-contamination and a sequencing artifact. For each public chain, a later analysis derived a clonal expansion index from normalized ranks of inferred template counts within each repertoire. A later analysis computed generation probabilities with a VDJ recombination model fitted to out-of-frame rearrangements, and checked the results against IGoR. Hypergeometric tests were used in a later analysis to score TCR-TCR, TCR-HLA and TCR-CMV co-occurrence, with a repertoire-size bias correction applied to the TCR pairs. In a later analysis, false discovery rates were estimated by permuting HLA or CMV assignments 20 times. In a later analysis, co-occurring TCRs were grouped using DBSCAN, and TCRdist sequence similarity was added for clustering within HLA-allele-positive subsets. Repertoires with fewer than 30,000 or more than 120,000 public chains, plus five repertoires with anomalous nucleotide sharing, were excluded from co-occurrence clustering. What TCRdb holds here is the immuneACCESS table cut down to in-frame rearrangements. Part of the clones is not present; checked against another copy, under half of the missing clones reflect an unresolved V gene, and the others are unexplained. The V and J calls and clone size are taken from that table; D and trimming were inferred from the DNA. Within this sample are roughly 190,000 clones, with around 79% of them counted one time only. In total, the top ten clones hold 1.5% of the sample.

This specimen comes from a study of cytomegalovirus exposure and HLA in healthy donors listed by TCRdb under 2017. Regarding the study in general: An earlier analysis of approximately 640 of the donors reported 250 to 350 Gb of sequence data and 100 million to 140 million unique TCR beta sequences from about 200 million T cells. In a later analysis, previously published TCR beta repertoires from more than 500 donors were re-analyzed and high-resolution HLA genotyping was added so that TCR occurrence patterns could be studied. Genome-wide SNP genotypes for about 55% of the roughly 670 donors were used in a later genetic analysis, which treated that subset as a discovery cohort. About five DR-DQ haplotypes were handled as single units for association and clustering because linkage in the cohort was strong. Among 300 to 500 genotyped donors of the cohort, an average of roughly 230,000 unique TCR beta nucleotide sequences was sequenced per donor, of which approximately 19% were non-productive. Class I and class II HLA loci were covered by the typing at four-digit resolution. All discovery cohort repertoires had been generated on a single sequencing platform. An early release that covered about 600 HLA-typed donors contained about 300 gigabases of sequencing data and approximately 85 million unique TCR sequences. The later analysis used no new phenotypic data to find candidate immune exposures, relying instead on TCR beta sequences and their occurrence across donors. An earlier analysis of 587 of the donors used high-throughput TCR beta sequencing to judge whether each TCR beta V gene segment behaved as functional or pseudogenic. The study used immunosequencing to profile the T cell repertoires of under 700 subjects and linked those repertoires to cytomegalovirus serostatus. Among the approximately 430 genotyped donors, approximately 77% belonged to the genetic ancestry cluster associated with self-reported Caucasian donors. Donor age, sex, ethnicity and CMV serostatus were compiled alongside the repertoire data. High-throughput TCR immunosequencing, statistical association of individual TCRs with disease status, and machine learning were combined to predict cytomegalovirus infection status. Typing coverage differed by locus: A, B, C, DRB1 and DQB1 were typed in roughly 620-630 donors, DQA1 in 522, DPA1 in 600 to 610, and DPB1 in 400 to 480. The study was designed to test whether signatures of past pathogen exposure could be identified by cataloging public T cell receptors. Besides the first cohort of roughly 700 subjects, a separate validation cohort made up of 90 to 150 different subjects was used. Overall study results and their limits: A cluster of highly shared sequence variants was judged likely to represent a technical artifact of the sequencing pipeline. The study gave a list of more than 150 TCR beta chains associated with cytomegalovirus. Because HLA typing was unavailable for some donors at each locus, only the typed subset was used in association tests. Specific HLA alleles were associated with 15,000 to 20,000 TCR beta sequences at a false discovery rate of 0.05 in a later analysis. Compared with equally common non-associated chains, HLA-associated TCR beta chains in a later analysis were more clonally expanded and had lower generation probabilities. A later analysis found that most CMV-associated TCR beta chains appeared HLA-restricted, with HLA associations seemingly driven largely by CMV exposure. In this cohort, only TCR beta chains were sequenced, and detectable features were limited by the absence of alpha or paired-chain data. A few of the identified cytomegalovirus-associated TCR beta chains were confirmed in vitro to be specific for cytomegalovirus antigens. The classifier was reported to diagnose cytomegalovirus status with high specificity and sensitivity in both the original and validation cohorts. Over 15 rarely observed V segments, including chromosome 9 orphons, were excluded from the earlier analysis of some 590 of the donors because counts were too low. A further reported finding was that TCR beta sequences accurately predicted the HLA-A and HLA-B alleles for most subjects in the first cohort. According to a later genetic analysis, donors in an Asian-associated ancestry cluster had fewer N-insertions in productive TCRs than the roughly 660-donor mean. In a later genetic analysis, a missense DCLRE1C variant was associated with V-gene and J-gene trimming of TCR beta chains, and the association was replicated in an independent cohort. When HLA alleles, especially DR and DQ, strongly co-occurred, TCR associations were difficult to assign to individual alleles. In an earlier analysis of fewer than 750 of the donors, most TCR beta V segments were observed in productive rearrangements about 87% or about 30% of the time, broadly matching IMGT annotations. In a later analysis, several top co-occurrence clusters were reported to appear linked to parvovirus B19, influenza, CMV and Epstein-Barr virus. Presence/absence analyses assumed roughly uniform sequencing depth across donors, an assumption that may not hold. In a later analysis, TCR association rates were found to vary across HLA loci, with the most associated TCRs seen for DRB1 alleles and the fewest for HLA-C alleles. The authors suggested that the approach could potentially be generalized to other disease states and immunological phenotypes. Immune exposure information for the cohort was limited to CMV serostatus. Linkage disequilibrium might explain the correlated functional status among segregating V segments, but an unknown experimental factor could not be ruled out. Because the 87-base-pair reads could not distinguish some IMGT-functional V segments, including TRBV6-2 and TRBV6-3, those segments were excluded. Most TCR sequences were seen in very few donors, while some public TCRs were found in many individuals.

V gives up 0 bases and J gives up 2 bases, and the segment between their germline ends measures 11 bases. From a lookup of the germline V gene, CDR1 and CDR2 are SGDLS and YYNGEE. Measured from the cysteine to the phenylalanine, the CDR3 is 15 residues long. Only the CDR3 part of the read is kept: 45 bases, read in frame from the first base. The cohort consisted of 666 healthy bone marrow donors. All cohort members were sampled while nominally healthy, although unrecorded immune exposures were likely present. The donor was CMV seropositive and belonged to the group of some 290 seropositive cohort members. Every donor gave a peripheral blood sample, and the peripheral blood mononuclear cells from that sample were used for TCR beta sequencing. The Qiagen DNeasy Blood Extraction Kit was used to extract genomic DNA from the blood cell samples.

The sequencing sample was made of PBMCs. This sequence uses TRBV9 and TRBJ1-2; too little of a D gene remains to name it. This clonotype was obtained from a girl aged 10 to 17 in good health and CMV-seropositive. Here the CDR3 is given as CASSVAGLLNYGYTF. The sequenced DNA: TGTGCCAGCAGCGTAGCTGGACTCCTGAACTATGGCTACACCTTC. The CDR3 plus the reference TRBV9 and TRBJ1-2 genes for the other parts give the full variable domain: DSGVTQTPKHLITATGQRVTLRCSPRSGDLSVYWYQQSLDQGLQFLIQYYNGEERAKGNILERFSAQQFPDLHSELNLSSLELGDSALYFCASSVAGLLNYGYTFGSGTRLTVV.